A selection of T cell receptor beta chains follows, all from one sample in a study of PD-L1 blockade in urothelial cancer. Assay: immunoSEQ multiplex PCR; the TCRdb copy retains only in-frame clones and omits some. The sample consists of some 65,000 clones, 81% of them appearing once. This material consisted of PBMCs, taken around atezolizumab (anti-PD-L1) treatment. The origin of the receptors is a man aged 70 or older with urothelial cancer. Each CDR3 is given with its conserved first and last residue. A D gene is named only where the DNA matches it firmly. For some rows the clone size is stated as once, few or many, or as a class when expanded; others skip it.

TRBV18	.	TRBD2	TRBJ2-3	CASSFRTSGGTDTQYF	TGTGCCAGCTCATTTCGGACTAGCGGGGGCACAGATACGCAGTATTTT
TRBV7-6	.	.	TRBJ1-3	CASTQQGSGNTIYF	TGTGCCAGCACGCAACAGGGCTCTGGAAACACCATATATTTT
TRBV5-8	.	.	TRBJ1-2	CASSQLNAYGYTF	TGTGCCAGCAGCCAACTGAATGCCTATGGCTACACCTTC
TRBV6-5	once	.	TRBJ1-1	CASSYGQPTEAFF	TGTGCCAGCAGTTATGGGCAGCCCACTGAAGCTTTCTTT
TRBV5-1	.	.	TRBJ1-3	CASSLDSGYLSGNTIYF	TGCGCCAGCAGCTTGGATTCAGGGTACCTTTCTGGAAACACCATATATTTT
TRBV5-4	.	TRBD1	TRBJ2-7	CASSHRDRGPYEQYF	TGTGCCAGCAGCCACCGGGACAGGGGACCCTACGAGCAGTACTTC
TRBV6-1	.	.	TRBJ2-5	CASSQGLAPEAQYF	TGTGCCAGCAGCCAGGGCCTAGCGCCAGAGGCCCAGTACTTC
TRBV28	.	.	TRBJ2-1	CASSSWTSTPLNEQFF	TGTGCCAGCAGTTCTTGGACATCTACCCCCCTCAATGAGCAGTTCTTC
TRBV10-3	.	.	TRBJ1-5	CAISMESRNQPQHF	TGTGCCATCAGTATGGAGTCGCGGAATCAGCCCCAGCATTTT
TRBV20-1	.	.	TRBJ1-1	CSARDMGRAFF	TGCAGTGCTAGAGATATGGGGCGGGCTTTCTTT
TRBV11-1	.	TRBD1	TRBJ1-2	CASSPTGYGYTF	TGTGCCAGCAGCCCGACAGGGTATGGCTACACCTTC
TRBV18	.	.	TRBJ2-7	CASHEGSYEQYF	TGTGCCAGCCACGAGGGATCCTACGAGCAGTACTTC
TRBV10-2	.	.	TRBJ2-7	CASSESEGADEQYF	TGCGCCAGCAGTGAGTCGGAGGGGGCGGACGAGCAGTACTTC
TRBV11-3	.	TRBD2	TRBJ2-1	CASSFGSGSGGAYNEQFF	TGTGCCAGCAGCTTTGGTAGCGGGAGTGGGGGGGCCTACAATGAGCAGTTCTTC
TRBV23-1	.	TRBD1	TRBJ1-4	CASSQRTGANRGGEKLFF	TGCGCCAGCAGTCAGCGGACAGGGGCAAATCGAGGCGGTGAAAAACTGTTTTTT
TRBV15	.	TRBD2	TRBJ2-7	CATSRRTSASYEQYF	TGTGCCACCAGCAGGAGGACTAGCGCCTCCTACGAGCAGTACTTC
TRBV14	.	TRBD1	TRBJ2-1	CASSQGFGRTGPYNEQFF	TGTGCCAGCAGCCAAGGTTTCGGCAGGACAGGCCCCTACAATGAGCAGTTCTTC
TRBV5-1	.	TRBD1	TRBJ2-1	CASSLSRQGAYNEQFF	TGCGCCAGCAGCTTGTCACGACAGGGGGCCTACAATGAGCAGTTCTTC
TRBV28	.	TRBD2	TRBJ2-7	CASSLWTSGSYEQYF	TGTGCCAGCAGTCTCTGGACTAGCGGGAGCTACGAGCAGTACTTC
TRBV30	.	TRBD2	TRBJ2-1	CAWTPPTSGSYNEQFF	TGTGCCTGGACCCCTCCGACTAGCGGTTCCTACAATGAGCAGTTCTTC
TRBV5-5	.	.	TRBJ1-1	CASSPTGNTEAFF	TGTGCCAGCAGCCCAACAGGGAACACTGAAGCTTTCTTT
TRBV11-2	.	.	TRBJ1-5	CASSLAPGRNQPQHF	TGTGCCAGCAGCTTAGCCCCAGGGCGGAATCAGCCCCAGCATTTT
TRBV4-2	.	.	TRBJ1-5	CASSPGALGGSNQPQHF	TGTGCCAGCAGCCCGGGGGCCCTCGGGGGGTCCAATCAGCCCCAGCATTTT
TRBV19	.	TRBD2	TRBJ2-7	CASSMGGGPYEQYF	TGTGCCAGTAGTATGGGGGGGGGTCCCTACGAGCAGTACTTC
TRBV9	.	TRBD2	TRBJ2-3	CASSVEGLADTDTQYF	TGTGCCAGCAGCGTAGAGGGACTAGCGGACACAGATACGCAGTATTTT
TRBV2	few	.	TRBJ2-1	CASRAVGGDEQFF	TGTGCCAGCAGGGCAGTAGGGGGAGATGAGCAGTTCTTC
TRBV2	few	TRBD1	TRBJ1-2	CASRIQGGAYGYTF	TGTGCCAGCAGGATACAGGGGGGAGCCTATGGCTACACCTTC
TRBV7-9	.	TRBD1	TRBJ1-5	CASSLEGTGSSNQPQHF	TGTGCCAGCAGCTTAGAGGGGACAGGGAGTAGCAATCAGCCCCAGCATTTT
TRBV28	.	.	TRBJ2-2	CASSVGPQTGELFF	TGTGCCAGCAGTGTGGGGCCTCAGACCGGGGAGCTGTTTTTT
TRBV14	.	.	TRBJ1-3	CASSLGGSSGNTIYF	TGTGCCAGCAGCCTAGGGGGATCCTCTGGAAACACCATATATTTT
TRBV19	.	TRBD2	TRBJ2-5	CASSFQAGLVETQYF	TGTGCCAGTAGTTTCCAAGCGGGATTAGTAGAGACCCAGTACTTC
TRBV19	.	TRBD1	TRBJ2-7	CASSNPGDRAYEQYF	TGTGCCAGTAGTAATCCTGGGGACAGGGCCTACGAGCAGTACTTC
TRBV5-1	.	TRBD2	TRBJ2-1	CASSLELAGVGGNEQFF	TGCGCCAGCAGCTTAGAACTAGCGGGAGTGGGGGGCAATGAGCAGTTCTTC
TRBV4-1	.	TRBD2	TRBJ2-5	CASSQDLVAGGGVQETQYF	TGCGCCAGCAGCCAAGATTTAGTAGCGGGAGGTGGGGTTCAAGAGACCCAGTACTTC
TRBV7-2	.	TRBD1	TRBJ2-4	CASSLGTGVDIQYF	TGTGCCAGCAGCCTCGGGACAGGGGTAGACATTCAGTACTTC
TRBV6-4	.	.	TRBJ1-4	CATPSQTNEKLFF	TGTGCCACCCCTAGCCAGACGAATGAAAAACTGTTTTTT
TRBV6-1	.	TRBD1	TRBJ2-5	CASSEVQGESTQYF	TGTGCCAGCAGTGAAGTTCAGGGGGAATCGACCCAGTACTTC
TRBV2	.	TRBD2	TRBJ2-2	CASSDGSGAGELFF	TGTGCCAGCAGTGATGGTAGCGGGGCCGGGGAGCTGTTTTTT
TRBV10-2	once	.	TRBJ2-7	CASSASGSSYEQYF	TGCGCCAGCAGTGCGTCAGGGAGCTCCTACGAGCAGTACTTC
TRBV10-3	.	.	TRBJ1-3	CAISDTYRDLSGNTIYF	TGTGCCATCAGTGACACGTACAGGGACCTCTCTGGAAACACCATATATTTT
TRBV6-5	.	TRBD1	TRBJ1-4	CASSVSTGGGEKLFF	TGTGCCAGCAGTGTATCAACAGGGGGAGGTGAAAAACTGTTTTTT
TRBV5-4	.	TRBD2	TRBJ2-2	CASRLAGTNTGELFF	TGTGCCAGCAGGCTAGCGGGCACGAACACCGGGGAGCTGTTTTTT